This TCR beta chain stems from a study of blood T cell repertoires in COVID-19. Study in general: Both acute and convalescent COVID-19 samples were obtained from the United States, Italy and Spain. Sources were T cells, B-cell-depleted T cells, or PBMCs; the material itself was cDNA or gDNA.

The assay was immunoSEQ multiplex PCR, and TCRdb's table has in-frame clones only and misses some. The sample carries roughly 68,000 clones, around 90% recorded once. This receptor was taken from a woman of 80 years or more with active COVID-19. Sequencing input: peripheral blood.

The CDR3 DNA follows: TGTGCCAGCAGTTTAGCGGGAGGCTCCCCCTACAATGAGCAGTTCTTC. Amino acid sequence: CASSLAGGSPYNEQFF. V is TRBV27 and J is TRBJ2-1; TRBD2 matches 8 bases. The CDR3 loop spans 16 amino acids. The germline V gene encodes CDR1 MNHEY and CDR2 SMNVEV (reference sequence). V was clipped by 2 bases and J by 2 bases; unmatched bases: 5.